This TCR beta chain derives from a study of molecular identifiers for immune sequencing clone quantification. Study-level points and caveats: Effector cells kept over 97% of their molecules in clones above 20 RNA copies, while naive cells kept under 1% there.

Generation of bulk TCR libraries relied on previously described methods and listed TCR primers. TCRdb processed the PCR reads anew with MiXCR; each CDR3 protein has one entry. The table has some 8,500 distinct CDR3 sequences, 14% seen once. This clonotype was observed a few times. Its antigen is not identified. This CDR3 has 15 residues. V shed 4 bases and J shed 2 bases, with 9 bases lying between them. Germline V gives CDR1 LGHNA, CDR2 YNFKEQ. Sorting isolated naive CD8 T cells as CD8+CD4-CCR7+CD45RA+ events. Sequenced: naive CD8+ T cells from blood, with Jurkat cell RNA spiked in. Described subset: FACS-sorted CD8+CD4-CCR7+CD45RA+ naive T cells. The TCR was taken from a human donor in good health. Some libraries in this study had Jurkat cell RNA spiked in. This chain connects TRBV4-2 to TRBJ2-6; D uncertain. CDR3 DNA sequence: TGTGCCAGCAGCCCGTCTCTGGCTGGGGCCAACGTCCTGACTTTC. Its translation is CASSPSLAGANVLTF.